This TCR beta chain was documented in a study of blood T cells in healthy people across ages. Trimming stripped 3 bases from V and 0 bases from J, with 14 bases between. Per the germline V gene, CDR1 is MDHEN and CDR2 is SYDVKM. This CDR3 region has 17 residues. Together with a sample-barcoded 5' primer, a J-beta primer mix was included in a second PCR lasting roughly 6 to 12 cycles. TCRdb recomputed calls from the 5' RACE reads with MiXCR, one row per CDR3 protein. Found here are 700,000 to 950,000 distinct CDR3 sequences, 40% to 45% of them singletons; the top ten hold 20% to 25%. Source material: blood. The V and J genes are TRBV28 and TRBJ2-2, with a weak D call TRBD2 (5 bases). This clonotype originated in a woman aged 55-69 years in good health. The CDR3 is CASSFPPGNSNTGELFF. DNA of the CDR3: TGTGCCAGCAGTTTCCCCCCCGGGAATTCGAACACCGGGGAGCTGTTTTTT.